Following are 14 T cell receptor beta chains from one sample sequenced in a study of beta chain features in type 1 diabetes. Isolated RNA was reverse transcribed in full, so expressed TCRB transcripts were sequenced. The protocol was immunoSEQ multiplex PCR, while the TCRdb copy is restricted to in-frame clones and leaves out a portion. The repertoire holds about 400,000 clones, about 12% seen once, with 0.008% to 0.011% in the top ten. Study observations and caveats: Type 1 diabetes patients showed a moderate but significant shortening of TCRB CDR3s in all four CD4+ subsets.

Their cognate antigens are unknown. The sample taken for sequencing was naive CD4+ T cells from blood. The source of these receptors is a woman aged 18 to 35 with type 1 diabetes.

This clone was detected a few times. The rearrangement joins TRBV7-2 to TRBJ2-2, with 8 nucleotides matching TRBD1. The J segment lost 5 bases and the V segment lost 0 bases, leaving 8 bases of the junction unmatched. Germline assignment: CDR1 SGHTA and CDR2 FQGNSA. The CDR3 has 17 amino acids. CDR3 sequence reads: CASSLASGGLGTGELFF. CDR3 DNA sequence: TGTGCCAGCAGCTTAGCTTCAGGGGGCCTAGGAACCGGGGAGCTGTTTTTT.

This clone is a singleton in its sample. This chain uses TRBV9 with TRBJ2-7; D gene uncertain. This CDR3 has 14 residues. The germline V gene encodes CDR1 SGDLS and CDR2 YYNGEE. Trimming removed 4 bases from V and 1 base from J, with 12 bases in between. CDR3 loop: CASSSHMNSYEQYF. In DNA form, the CDR3 reads TGTGCCAGCAGCTCACACATGAATTCCTACGAGCAGTACTTC.

The rearrangement links TRBV9 to TRBJ2-4; D perhaps matches TRBD2 (6 bases). Trimming took 4 bases from V and 2 from J, leaving 10 bases between them. Germline CDR1 and CDR2: SGDLS and YYNGEE. The CDR3 has 14 residues. CDR3 DNA sequence: TGTGCCAGCAGCCCGGGAGTGACCAAAAACATTCAGTACTTC. This encodes CASSPGVTKNIQYF.

This clone has only a few counts. The chain is built from TRBV14 and TRBJ2-5; TRBD2 is a possible D gene (6 bases). Trimming removed 4 bases at V and 4 bases at J, with 10 bases between. The CDR3 totals 13 residues. Germline loops: CDR1 SGHDN, CDR2 FVKESK. CDR3 protein: CASSLGGVETQYF. The CDR3 region has the DNA TGTGCCAGCAGCCTCGGAGGGGTAGAGACCCAGTACTTC.

The chain is built from TRBV7-2 and TRBJ1-2, with D perhaps matching TRBD1 (6 bases). V was shortened by 5 bases and J by 4 bases, with 20 bases between the two germline ends. The CDR3 runs 16 residues. Germline V gives CDR1 SGHTA, CDR2 FQGNSA. Written as DNA, the CDR3 is TGTGCCAGCAGCGAGACTCCGGGACACTCAGTCTATGGCTACACCTTC. Protein sequence: CASSETPGHSVYGYTF. The full variable domain, rest sourced from reference TRBV7-2 and TRBJ1-2, is GAGVSQSPSNKVTEKGKDVELRCDPISGHTALYWYRQSLGQGLEFLIYFQGNSAPDKSGLPSDRFSAERTGGSVSTLTIQRTQQEDSAVYLCASSETPGHSVYGYTFGSGTRLTVV.

This clone has just a few counts. The CDR3, as DNA: TGCGCCAGCAGGTCTCCCATCGGGACTAGCGGGAGCAATGAGCAGTTCTTC. It is translated as CASRSPIGTSGSNEQFF. This sequence joins TRBV5-1 and TRBJ2-1; 14 nucleotides align to TRBD2. With V trimmed by 5 bases and J by 6 bases, 10 bases remained unmatched. CDR3 length: 17 residues. Germline V gene data show CDR1 as SGHRS and CDR2 as YFSETQ.

The genes are TRBV2 and TRBJ2-2, with 11 bases aligning to TRBD1. V shed 8 bases, J shed 5 bases, and the junction held 7 bases outside the gene matches. Per the germline V gene, CDR1 is SNHLY and CDR2 is FYNNEI. This CDR3 comprises 15 residues. CDR3 nucleotides: TGTGCCAGCGGAATAGGACAGGGGGCTACCGGGGAGCTGTTTTTT. Amino acids: CASGIGQGATGELFF.

This chain uses TRBV9 with TRBJ1-1; 8 positions agree with TRBD1. This CDR3 contains 13 residues. Per the germline V gene, CDR1 is SGDLS and CDR2 is YYNGEE. The trim removed 3 bases at V and 8 bases at J, leaving 6 bases unmatched. CDR3 loop: CASSARGDREAFF. CDR3 nucleotides: TGTGCCAGCAGCGCCAGAGGGGACAGGGAAGCTTTCTTT. Looking up the rest from reference TRBV9 and TRBJ1-1 gives the full variable domain: DSGVTQTPKHLITATGQRVTLRCSPRSGDLSVYWYQQSLDQGLQFLIQYYNGEERAKGNILERFSAQQFPDLHSELNLSSLELGDSALYFCASSARGDREAFFGQGTRLTVV.

This chain uses TRBV28 with TRBJ1-5, with 10 bases lining up with TRBD1. J was trimmed by 7 bases and V by 7 bases; bases with no gene match: 7. The CDR3 consists of 14 residues. Germline values: CDR1 MDHEN, CDR2 SYDVKM. The CDR3 nucleotides are TGTGCCAGCACCCCGGGGACAGGGGAGCAGCCCCAGCATTTT. It translates to CASTPGTGEQPQHF.

The chain has TRBV28 and TRBJ1-1; D gene unclear. CDR3 length: 16 amino acids. The germline gives CDR1 MDHEN, CDR2 SYDVKM. The V and J ends lost 2 bases and 1 base respectively, with 14 bases between them. The CDR3, as DNA: TGTGCCAGCAGTTTAACGCTTCTGGCGGCGAACACTGAAGCTTTCTTT. Its translation is CASSLTLLAANTEAFF.

In this sample, this clone turned up a few times. The same CDR3 also results from other DNA sequences found in this sample. This rearrangement joins TRBV7-9 to TRBJ2-7; D is possibly TRBD1 (6 bases). Between the trimmed V and J ends, which lost 0 bases and 2 bases, there was a span of 8 bases. This CDR3 has 14 amino acids. Germline V CDR1 and CDR2: SEHNR, FQNEAQ (reference sequence). The CDR3 spells CASSLAGATYEQYF. Written as DNA, the CDR3 is TGTGCCAGCAGCTTAGCGGGGGCTACCTACGAGCAGTACTTC.

The V and J genes are TRBV5-1 and TRBJ1-5; D ambiguous. V lost 4 bases and J lost 0, with 11 bases in between. Germline CDR1 reads SGHRS; CDR2 reads YFSETQ. This CDR3 has 15 amino acids. CDR3 residues: CASSEGSYSNQPQHF. DNA of the CDR3: TGCGCCAGCAGCGAGGGATCTTATAGCAATCAGCCCCAGCATTTT.

The V gene is TRBV27, the J gene TRBJ1-5; no firm D call. Germline V lookup: CDR1 MNHEY, CDR2 SMNVEV (reference sequence). CDR3 length: 13 residues. The V gene lost 4 bases and the J gene lost 5 bases, with 9 bases spanning the gap. CDR3: CASSSGSYQPQHF. DNA of the CDR3: TGTGCCAGCAGTTCCGGGTCCTATCAGCCCCAGCATTTT.

V and J are TRBV18 and TRBJ2-3; a weak D match, TRBD1 (5 bases). The CDR3 extends over 15 amino acids. Germline V lookup: CDR1 KGHSH, CDR2 LQKENI. V was cut by 2 bases and J by 0 bases, with 9 bases left in between. CDR3 in DNA: TGTGCCAGCTCACCAGGGGCTGCCAGCACAGATACGCAGTATTTT. Translating gives CASSPGAASTDTQYF. The full variable domain, rest sourced from reference TRBV18 and TRBJ2-3, is NAGVMQNPRHLVRRRGQEARLRCSPMKGHSHVYWYRQLPEEGLKFMVYLQKENIIDESGMPKERFSAEFPKEGPSILRIQQVVRGDSAAYFCASSPGAASTDTQYFGPGTRLTVL.